The clone carrying this T cell receptor (beta chain) turned up a few times. Given a much more abundant clone one base away, this may be a read error. The data stem from a study of tumor-infiltrating lymphocytes in oesophageal squamous cell carcinoma. Trimming removed 4 bases from V and 12 bases from J, with 19 bases in between. Germline CDR1 is SGHRS and CDR2 is YFSETQ. CDR3 length: 13 amino acids. TCRdb independently ran MiXCR on the PCR reads; one entry per CDR3 protein. The sample comprises around 16,000 distinct CDR3 sequences, around 40% of which are singletons, and approximately 41% rests with the top ten.

The genes are TRBV5-1 and TRBJ2-5; D gene uncertain. The source is a female donor with esophageal squamous cell carcinoma. Input material: blood. The CDR3 loop reads CASSLSTNNEEYF. The CDR3 DNA reads as TGCGCCAGCAGCCTATCAACAAACAATGAGGAGTACTTC.